This is a list of T cell receptor beta chains from one sample in a study of T cell changes during pregnancy in multiple sclerosis. The data were produced by immunoSEQ multiplex PCR, yet TCRdb's version contains in-frame clones alone and is incomplete. The sample has approximately 53,000 clones; roughly 91% are singletons. This material consisted of CD4+ T cells from peripheral blood mononuclear cells, taken in the second trimester of pregnancy. These receptors were obtained from a female donor with multiple sclerosis, enrolled in a pregnancy study. Each CDR3 is given with its conserved first and last residue. Fields, in order: J gene, D gene, CDR3 length, V gene, clone size, CDR3 protein, CDR3 DNA. D genes are given only for firm matches. Clone size is given for some rows only: seen once, a few or many times, or a class if the clone is expanded.

TRBJ1-2,-,14,TRBV5-1,-,CASSLDWESDGYTF,TGCGCCAGCAGCTTGGATTGGGAGTCAGATGGCTACACCTTC
TRBJ1-6,-,13,TRBV2,-,CASSDQGNSPLHF,TGTGCCAGCAGTGATCAGGGAAATTCACCCCTCCACTTT
TRBJ2-6,TRBD1,17,TRBV5-1,-,CASSRTGEFSGANVLTF,TGCGCCAGCAGCAGGACAGGGGAGTTCTCTGGGGCCAACGTCCTGACTTTC
TRBJ2-2,-,13,TRBV29-1,-,CSVVFPRHGELFF,TGCAGCGTTGTTTTTCCGCGGCACGGGGAGCTGTTTTTT
TRBJ2-3,TRBD2,15,TRBV5-8,-,CASHRAGGETDTQYF,TGTGCCAGCCATAGGGCGGGGGGTGAGACAGATACGCAGTATTTT
TRBJ1-2,TRBD1,12,TRBV7-2,-,CASSLDRVGYTF,TGTGCCAGCAGCTTGGACAGGGTGGGCTACACCTTC
TRBJ2-7,TRBD2,13,TRBV10-1,-,CASSVGLANEQYF,TGCGCCAGCAGTGTTGGACTAGCGAACGAGCAGTACTTC
TRBJ1-4,-,16,TRBV5-6,once,CASSLYGPRGNEKLFF,TGTGCCAGCAGCTTATATGGTCCTCGGGGTAATGAAAAACTGTTTTTT
TRBJ2-2,-,14,TRBV6-6,-,CASSYGRVPGELFF,TGTGCCAGCAGTTACGGCAGGGTCCCCGGGGAGCTGTTTTTT
TRBJ2-3,-,16,TRBV6-5,-,CASSYSGGPLISTQYF,TGTGCCAGCAGTTACTCAGGAGGGCCCTTAATTAGTACGCAGTATTTT
TRBJ1-6,-,13,TRBV6-1,-,CASSEEAHSPLHF,TGTGCCAGCAGTGAGGAGGCCCACTCACCCCTCCACTTT
TRBJ2-2,TRBD2,15,TRBV7-8,-,CASSPSSGIGGELFF,TGTGCCAGCAGCCCCTCTAGCGGAATCGGAGGGGAGCTGTTTTTT
TRBJ1-2,TRBD1,16,TRBV5-1,-,CASSGGQGATGYGYTF,TGCGCCAGCAGCGGCGGACAGGGCGCGACGGGATATGGCTACACCTTC
TRBJ2-7,-,13,TRBV6-5,once,CASRQGQVYGQYF,TGTGCCAGCCGGCAGGGGCAAGTCTACGGGCAGTACTTC
TRBJ2-5,-,12,TRBV5-6,-,CASSRSYETQYF,TGTGCCAGCAGTCGGTCGTACGAGACCCAGTACTTC
TRBJ2-1,TRBD2,16,TRBV5-1,-,CASSFGLAGAYNEQFF,TGCGCCAGCAGCTTTGGACTAGCGGGGGCCTACAATGAGCAGTTCTTC
TRBJ2-2,-,13,TRBV5-4,-,CAIQKKISEELFF,TGTGCCATCCAAAAAAAAATTAGCGAGGAGCTGTTTTTT
TRBJ1-3,-,15,TRBV5-1,-,CASSLYGESENTIYF,TGCGCCAGCAGCTTGTATGGGGAGAGTGAAAACACCATATATTTT
TRBJ2-3,TRBD2,14,TRBV5-1,-,CASSREVPTDTQYF,TGCGCCAGCAGCCGGGAGGTGCCCACAGATACGCAGTATTTT
TRBJ1-1,-,15,TRBV2,-,CASSDLLDRNTEAFF,TGTGCCAGCAGTGACTTATTAGACAGAAACACTGAAGCTTTCTTT
TRBJ2-3,TRBD2,16,TRBV9,-,CASSDRVTSIADTQYF,TGTGCCAGCAGCGACCGCGTGACTAGCATCGCAGATACGCAGTATTTT
TRBJ2-7,TRBD1,12,TRBV29-1,-,CSAMTGVGEQYF,TGCAGCGCCATGACAGGGGTGGGAGAGCAGTACTTC
TRBJ2-7,-,12,TRBV5-6,once,CASSRDSSGEYF,TGTGCCAGCAGCAGGGACAGTTCGGGAGAGTACTTC
TRBJ1-3,-,11,TRBV29-1,-,CSTGSGNTIYF,TGCAGCACGGGCTCTGGAAACACCATATATTTT
TRBJ2-3,TRBD2,16,TRBV9,-,CASSVEAGTVTDTQYF,TGTGCCAGCAGCGTAGAAGCGGGGACTGTCACAGATACGCAGTATTTT
TRBJ1-3,-,16,TRBV6-5,few,CASSYVAGRSGNTIYF,TGTGCCAGCAGTTACGTCGCAGGCCGCTCTGGAAACACCATATATTTT
TRBJ1-5,TRBD1,15,TRBV28,-,CASSSGQGTNQPQHF,TGTGCCAGCAGTTCGGGACAGGGGACTAATCAGCCCCAGCATTTT
TRBJ1-2,-,14,TRBV6-1,-,CASSGAMGARGYTF,TGTGCCAGCAGTGGGGCTATGGGGGCACGGGGCTACACCTTC
TRBJ2-3,TRBD2,16,TRBV5-1,-,CASSLEGRGRADTQYF,TGCGCCAGCAGCTTGGAAGGGCGCGGGAGGGCAGATACGCAGTATTTT
TRBJ2-5,TRBD2,15,TRBV7-9,once,CASTTGTSGQETQYF,TGTGCCAGCACCACCGGGACTAGCGGTCAAGAGACCCAGTACTTC
TRBJ2-3,-,17,TRBV28,-,CASSPPERASPTDTQYF,TGTGCCAGCAGTCCACCCGAGAGGGCCTCACCCACAGATACGCAGTATTTT
TRBJ2-7,-,14,TRBV6-6,-,CASSYGLAAYEQYF,TGTGCCAGCAGTTACGGCCTAGCTGCCTACGAGCAGTACTTC
TRBJ2-5,-,13,TRBV5-4,-,CASSWTDQETQYF,TGTGCCAGCAGCTGGACAGACCAAGAGACCCAGTACTTC
TRBJ2-2,TRBD2,15,TRBV27,once,CASSPGTSGTGELFF,TGTGCCAGCAGTCCCGGGACTAGCGGGACCGGGGAGCTGTTTTTT
TRBJ2-1,-,14,TRBV5-1,-,CASSQEDLFNEQFF,TGCGCCAGCAGCCAAGAGGACTTGTTCAATGAGCAGTTCTTC
TRBJ1-2,TRBD1,11,TRBV19,-,CATGDSYGYTF,TGTGCCACCGGGGACAGCTATGGCTACACCTTC
TRBJ2-7,-,14,TRBV5-1,-,CASSFGGLLDEQYF,TGCGCCAGCAGCTTTGGCGGATTATTGGACGAGCAGTACTTC
TRBJ1-2,TRBD1,16,TRBV7-2,-,CASSPGTGSNFYGYTF,TGTGCCAGCAGCCCAGGGACAGGTTCAAATTTTTATGGCTACACCTTC
TRBJ1-1,TRBD1,16,TRBV5-4,-,CASSRDSERWNTEAFF,TGTGCCAGCAGCCGGGACAGTGAACGGTGGAACACTGAAGCTTTCTTT
TRBJ2-5,-,12,TRBV30,-,CAWSVLGETQYF,TGTGCCTGGAGTGTACTCGGGGAGACCCAGTACTTC
TRBJ2-3,-,14,TRBV30,-,CASDIGSATDTQYF,TGTGCCTCCGATATCGGGTCTGCGACAGATACGCAGTATTTT
TRBJ2-3,TRBD2,17,TRBV9,-,CASSGLSGGGGTDTQYF,TGTGCCAGCAGCGGCCTTAGCGGGGGGGGAGGCACAGATACGCAGTATTTT
TRBJ1-1,-,12,TRBV10-3,-,CAISESQGEAFF,TGTGCCATCAGTGAGTCACAGGGTGAAGCTTTCTTT
TRBJ1-2,-,15,TRBV7-9,few,CASSQPGNPLYGYTF,TGTGCCAGCAGCCAACCGGGGAACCCCCTGTATGGCTACACCTTC
TRBJ2-7,TRBD1,12,TRBV27,once,CANFDRAYEQYF,TGTGCCAACTTTGACAGGGCCTACGAGCAGTACTTC
TRBJ2-7,-,12,TRBV5-6,once,CASSLRRGEQYF,TGTGCCAGCAGCTTGAGGAGAGGCGAGCAGTACTTC
TRBJ1-5,-,14,TRBV5-8,once,CASKPGLSNQPQHF,TGTGCCAGCAAGCCAGGGTTGAGCAATCAGCCCCAGCATTTT
TRBJ2-5,-,14,TRBV5-1,-,CASSSLANQETQYF,TGCGCCAGCAGCTCCCTAGCGAACCAAGAGACCCAGTACTTC
TRBJ1-1,-,15,TRBV5-6,-,CASSTQGYANTEAFF,TGTGCCAGCAGCACCCAGGGGTATGCGAACACTGAAGCTTTCTTT
TRBJ1-5,-,14,TRBV25-1,-,CASSESGFNQPQHF,TGTGCCAGCAGTGAATCGGGTTTCAATCAGCCCCAGCATTTT
TRBJ1-5,-,14,TRBV6-5,-,CASSWAASNQPQHF,TGTGCCAGCAGTTGGGCAGCTAGCAATCAGCCCCAGCATTTT
TRBJ2-2,TRBD1,16,TRBV7-9,-,CASSRGTGKQTGELFF,TGTGCCAGCAGCCGCGGGACAGGGAAGCAGACCGGGGAGCTGTTTTTT
TRBJ1-1,-,15,TRBV18,-,CASSPGAGLNTEAFF,TGTGCCAGCTCACCCGGAGCGGGACTAAACACTGAAGCTTTCTTT
TRBJ2-7,-,14,TRBV7-8,-,CASSLGGGGFEQYF,TGTGCCAGCAGCTTAGGGGGTGGAGGGTTCGAGCAGTACTTC
TRBJ1-2,-,15,TRBV19,-,CASSTRRGSNYGYTF,TGTGCCAGTAGTACCCGACGGGGGAGTAACTATGGCTACACCTTC
TRBJ2-2,-,15,TRBV4-1,-,CASSPLGGNTGELFF,TGCGCCAGCAGCCCCCTCGGCGGGAACACCGGGGAGCTGTTTTTT
TRBJ1-1,TRBD1,15,TRBV6-6,-,CASRGVQGPNTEAFF,TGTGCCAGCCGAGGGGTACAGGGGCCGAACACTGAAGCTTTCTTT
TRBJ1-5,-,15,TRBV5-5,-,CASSLTGNSNQPQHF,TGTGCCAGCAGCTTGACAGGGAATAGCAATCAGCCCCAGCATTTT
TRBJ2-7,-,14,TRBV11-2,-,CASSFDRYSYEQYF,TGTGCCAGCAGCTTTGACAGATACTCCTACGAGCAGTACTTC